In its sample, the clone carrying this T cell receptor (beta chain) was seen many times. Its cognate antigen is unknown. The data originate from a study of human T cells and chemical hapten exposure. The wider study: DPC at 2% was the sensitizing agent, placed on about 2 cm by about 2 cm of upper inner arm skin. General study results and limits: The number of TCRs over 1 in 1000 frequency stayed unchanged after DPC.

Time point indicated: patch test 1, 2 weeks after DPC sensitization. Treatment defined: therapeutic diphenylcyclopropenone sensitization with weekly scalp DPC. Germline CDR1 and CDR2: SGHTA and FQGNSA. The CDR3 loop spans 15 amino acids. V lost 5 bases, J lost 4 bases, and 6 bases stayed unmatched. TCRdb reanalysed the RACE reads using MiXCR and keeps one entry per CDR3 protein. Here the sample spans about 380,000 distinct CDR3 sequences, approximately 5% being singletons. This rearrangement joins TRBV7-2 to TRBJ2-3, with 10 bases matching TRBD2. The sequence derives from a woman aged 45-65 years with alopecia areata. Some clones in this sample may be carry-over from other donors' samples. The sample was whole blood, taken in connection with sensitization to the hapten diphenylcyclopropenone (DPC). The chain's CDR3 is CASSGSGRSADTQYF. The CDR3 bases are TGTGCCAGCAGCGGTAGCGGGAGGTCCGCAGATACGCAGTATTTT.